This T cell receptor beta chain was sequenced during a study of T cell clonotyping in hematopoietic cell transplantation. Worth noting for this clone: The antigen is not known.

The CDR3 covers 17 residues. CDR1 is SNHLY, CDR2 FYNNEI, per germline. V lost 8 bases, J lost 7 bases, and 20 bases stayed unmatched. Only in-frame clones appear in the TCRdb table, and some are missing; sequencing was by immunoSEQ multiplex PCR. The table lists more than 20,000 clones, approximately 87% of them singletons, with 3% to 4% in the top ten. Regarding the study as a whole: Recipient TCR diversity dropped after transplant; expanded clonotypes rose from day 30 to 180. Higher Inverse Simpson Index values in graft donor and pretransplant recipient predicted broader posttransplant TCR diversity. At the given depth, recipient repertoires were over 95% de novo clonotypes.

This sample's time point: recipient sample about 28 days before transplant, after cytoreduction. The chain links TRBV2 to TRBJ1-5; 7 positions match TRBD1. The TCR originated in a man younger than 35 with biphenotypic leukemia. Some clones in this sample may be carry-over from other donors' samples. Source: peripheral blood mononuclear cells, taken before stem cell transplant. The CDR3 protein is CASRPLHTDREGQPQHF. CDR3 coding DNA: TGTGCCAGCCGTCCATTACATACCGACAGGGAGGGACAGCCCCAGCATTTT.